These T cell receptor beta chains were read from a single sample in a study of T-cell reconstitution after alpha-beta-depleted transplantation in children. TCRdb re-called the PCR reads through MiXCR, storing one row per CDR3 protein. The table includes approximately 210,000 distinct CDR3 sequences, under 20% detected once. The source was PBMCs, mostly from graft donor cells, collected 360 days after TCRalphabeta/CD19-depleted stem cell transplant. The source of these receptors is a male patient aged 2-10 years who had a stem cell transplant for acute lymphoblastic leukemia, so the T cells may come from the graft donor. Both conserved end residues are part of each CDR3. D genes are given only for firm matches. Part of the rows lack a size; the others show once, few, many or a class for expanded clones.

J gene: TRBJ2-7
CDR3 length: 16
clone size: -
D gene: TRBD1
V gene: TRBV12-3/TRBV12-4
CDR3 DNA: TGTGCCAGCAGTTTAGGAACCACAGGGGGCCCGTACGAGCAGTACTTC
CDR3 protein: CASSLGTTGGPYEQYF

J gene: TRBJ2-1
CDR3 length: 15
clone size: many
D gene: -
V gene: TRBV15
CDR3 DNA: TGTGCCACCAGCAGAGAACGGACCGCCAGCAATGAGCAGTTCTTC
CDR3 protein: CATSRERTASNEQFF

J gene: TRBJ2-7
CDR3 length: 15
clone size: -
D gene: -
V gene: TRBV7-9
CDR3 DNA: TGTGCCAGCAGCTTAGTCGACAGGCACACCTACGAGCAGTACTTC
CDR3 protein: CASSLVDRHTYEQYF

J gene: TRBJ2-3
CDR3 length: 14
clone size: -
D gene: -
V gene: TRBV6-1
CDR3 DNA: TGTGCCAGCCGCCAGGAGCACCTCACAGATACGCAGTATTTT
CDR3 protein: CASRQEHLTDTQYF

J gene: TRBJ2-2
CDR3 length: 16
clone size: -
D gene: -
V gene: TRBV9
CDR3 DNA: TGTGCCAGCAGCGTAGTATGGGGGGCCGGGGCCGGGGAGCTGTTTTTT
CDR3 protein: CASSVVWGAGAGELFF

J gene: TRBJ2-6
CDR3 length: 15
clone size: few
D gene: -
V gene: TRBV14
CDR3 DNA: TGTGCCAGCAGCCAAGCCGGAGGGAGGGCCAACGTCCTGACTTTC
CDR3 protein: CASSQAGGRANVLTF

J gene: TRBJ2-2
CDR3 length: 15
clone size: -
D gene: -
V gene: TRBV6-2/TRBV6-3
CDR3 DNA: TGTGCCAGCAGTTACAGTGGGGGGCTCACCGGGGAGCTGTTTTTT
CDR3 protein: CASSYSGGLTGELFF

J gene: TRBJ1-5
CDR3 length: 15
clone size: -
D gene: TRBD1
V gene: TRBV12-3/TRBV12-4
CDR3 DNA: TGTGCCAGCAGGGAGACAGGGTCGGTCAATCAGCCCCAGCATTTT
CDR3 protein: CASRETGSVNQPQHF

J gene: TRBJ1-1
CDR3 length: 14
clone size: -
D gene: -
V gene: TRBV7-6
CDR3 DNA: TGTGCCAGCAGCCCTTTCGAGGTGAACACTGAAGCTTTCTTT
CDR3 protein: CASSPFEVNTEAFF

J gene: TRBJ2-1
CDR3 length: 16
clone size: few
D gene: TRBD2
V gene: TRBV5-1
CDR3 DNA: TGCGCCAGCAGTAGAAATAGCGGGAGCTCCTACAATGAGCAGTTCTTC
CDR3 protein: CASSRNSGSSYNEQFF

J gene: TRBJ1-4
CDR3 length: 15
clone size: -
D gene: -
V gene: TRBV20-1
CDR3 DNA: TGCAGTGCTAGGCCCCTTCAGGGAATAGGTGAAAAACTGTTTTTT
CDR3 protein: CSARPLQGIGEKLFF

J gene: TRBJ2-1
CDR3 length: 14
clone size: few
D gene: -
V gene: TRBV24-1
CDR3 DNA: TGTGCCACCAGTGATCGGAGCGGTAGAAATGAGCAGTTCTTC
CDR3 protein: CATSDRSGRNEQFF

J gene: TRBJ2-2
CDR3 length: 17
clone size: -
D gene: -
V gene: TRBV6-2/TRBV6-3
CDR3 DNA: TGTGCCAGCAGTTTACCTACCGGGACTGTAAACACCGGGGAGCTGTTTTTT
CDR3 protein: CASSLPTGTVNTGELFF

J gene: TRBJ2-3
CDR3 length: 15
clone size: few
D gene: -
V gene: TRBV20-1
CDR3 DNA: TGCAGTGCAACCTTATACACAGGGATGACAGATACGCAGTATTTT
CDR3 protein: CSATLYTGMTDTQYF